Below, 17 T cell receptor beta chains from the same sample are listed, as sequenced in a study of regulatory T cells in long-lasting Graves disease. Combining iRepertoire HTBI primers with Arm-PCR of CDR3 regions, the authors built TCR beta libraries. One entry per CDR3 protein, called by TCRdb with MiXCR from the multiplex PCR reads. Here the sample spans about 500,000 distinct CDR3 sequences, more than 10% being singletons. Time point defined: newly diagnosed GD, antithyroid drugs for less than 3 months. The TCR library was made from RNA extracted from PBMCs. Another study also made use of these data, one on T cells in Graves' hyperthyroidism and ophthalmopathy.

Sample: peripheral blood mononuclear cells (PBMCs), taken at new diagnosis, from a patient treated with antithyroid drugs. These receptors all come from a woman in her twenties or thirties with Graves disease.

The rearrangement uses TRBV6-2 or TRBV6-3 and TRBJ2-5; 11 bases match TRBD2. The last part of the DNA fits TRBJ2-1 better; the J call may be wrong. In germline, CDR1 is MNHEY, CDR2 SVGEGT. CDR3 length equals 16 residues. CDR3: CATAGRLAGSYNEQFF. The CDR3 DNA sequence: TGTGCCACAGCCGGCCGACTAGCGGGATCTTACAATGAGCAGTTCTTC.

This clonotype was picked up a small number of times. A much larger clone differs from this one at a single base, so this may be a read error. The CDR3 is CASSLVSIAGEQYF. DNA for the CDR3: TGTGCCAGCAGTTTAGTATCGATAGCGGGCGAGCAGTACTTC. The chain employs TRBV12-3 or TRBV12-4 and TRBJ2-7, with 7 bases lining up with TRBD2. V shed 1 base and J 6 bases; nucleotides not matched to a gene: 6. This CDR3 has 14 amino acids.

This clonotype was observed a few times. This chain uses TRBV5-1 with TRBJ1-6; D is unclear. Germline CDR1 reads SGHRS; CDR2 reads YFSETQ. The CDR3 is 13 residues long. Trimming removed 3 bases from V and 7 bases from J, with 8 bases in between. The CDR3 region has the DNA TGCGCCAGCAGCTCCTCTATCAATTCACCCCTCCACTTT. Protein product: CASSSSINSPLHF. Combining the CDR3 with reference TRBV5-1 and TRBJ1-6 gives the whole variable domain KAGVTQTPRYLIKTRGQQVTLSCSPISGHRSVSWYQQTPGQGLQFLFEYFSETQRNKGNFPGRFSGRQFSNSRSEMNVSTLELGDSALYLCASSSSINSPLHFGNGTRLTVT.

CDR3 region: CASKVNRGYYGYTF. The DNA of the CDR3 is TGTGCCAGTAAAGTGAACAGGGGATACTATGGCTACACCTTC. This sequence joins TRBV19 and TRBJ1-2; 7 bases line up with TRBD1. Germline CDR1 is LNHDA and CDR2 is SQIVND (reference sequence). Trimming took 7 bases from V and 3 from J; bases not matched to a gene: 8. The CDR3 covers 14 residues.

This clonotype was seen a single time. The chain has TRBV29-1 and TRBJ2-6, with a possible D match to TRBD1 (6 bases). With 3 bases removed from V and 2 bases from J, the gap between germline ends came to 14 bases. The length of the CDR3 is 16 residues. Per the germline V gene, CDR1 is SQVTM and CDR2 is ANQGSEA. CDR3 region: CSVELQGPPGANVLTF. The CDR3 DNA follows: TGCAGCGTTGAGCTACAGGGCCCACCTGGGGCCAACGTCCTGACTTTC.

This clonotype was detected many times. This sequence joins TRBV20-1 and TRBJ2-7; tentative D call: TRBD2 (6 bases). This CDR3 is 13 amino acids long. Trimming pared 3 bases from V and 7 bases from J, leaving 16 bases between. CDR1 DFQATT and CDR2 SNEGSKA come from the germline V gene (reference sequence). CDR3 sequence: CSASVGRGREQYF. In nucleotides, the CDR3 is TGCAGTGCTAGTGTTGGTCGGGGGAGGGAGCAGTACTTC.

This clonotype has at least ten counts. The V and J genes are TRBV13 and TRBJ2-7, with a tentative D call TRBD1 (6 bases). Trimming shortened V by 3 bases and J by 2 bases, and 11 bases separated the two germline ends. Germline loops: CDR1 PRHDT, CDR2 FYEKMQ (reference sequence). This CDR3 contains 14 residues. As DNA, the CDR3 is TGTGCCAGCAGCTTTGGACAGTGGGCCTACGAGCAGTACTTC. Its translation is CASSFGQWAYEQYF. Filled out from reference TRBV13 and TRBJ2-7, the complete variable domain reads AAGVIQSPRHLIKEKRETATLKCYPIPRHDTVYWYQQGPGQDPQFLISFYEKMQSDKGSIPDRFSAQQFSDYHSELNMSSLELGDSALYFCASSFGQWAYEQYFGPGTRLTVT.

This clonotype occurred many times. The V and J genes are TRBV2 and TRBJ2-2; possible D gene TRBD2, 5 bases. Germline CDR1 and CDR2: SNHLY and FYNNEI. Trimming cost V 3 bases and J 3 bases, with 17 bases left between them. This CDR3 comprises 17 residues. DNA of the CDR3: TGTGCCAGCAGTGAGACGGCTAGCTCCGTCGACACCGGGGAGCTGTTTTTT. Its protein product is CASSETASSVDTGELFF.

This clonotype was counted at least ten times. The rearrangement uses TRBV28 and TRBJ2-7, with 9 bases fitting TRBD2. Germline trimming cut 6 bases from V and 0 bases from J; bases unmatched to any gene: 6. There are 15 residues in the CDR3. CDR1 and CDR2 from the germline V gene are MDHEN and SYDVKM. The CDR3 coding sequence is TGTGCCAGCAGCTCTAGCGGGACGAGCTCCTACGAGCAGTACTTC. Encoded protein: CASSSSGTSSYEQYF.

This clonotype occurred many times. The V gene is TRBV7-9, the J gene TRBJ2-3, with D perhaps TRBD2 (6 bases). CDR1 is SEHNR, CDR2 FQNEAQ, per germline (reference sequence). V dropped 3 bases and J dropped 4 bases, with 14 bases sitting between them. The CDR3 is made up of 15 amino acids. CDR3 protein: CASSFLREKADTQYF. The CDR3 coding sequence is TGTGCCAGCAGCTTCCTCCGGGAGAAAGCAGATACGCAGTATTTT.

Worth noting for this clonotype: This sequence may be a read error, since a much larger clone differs from it by one base. The J gene is TRBJ1-5, the V gene TRBV6-1; possibly TRBD1 for D (5 bases). V was shortened by 8 bases and J by 0 bases, with 14 bases between the two germline ends. Germline loops: CDR1 MNHNS, CDR2 SASEGT. This CDR3 region has 15 residues. The CDR3 nucleotides read TGTGCCAGCGGCAAAGGGGTCTATAGCAATCAGCCCCAGCATTTT. Residues: CASGKGVYSNQPQHF.

This clonotype has more than one count but fewer than ten. This rearrangement joins TRBV7-2 to TRBJ1-1; D is possibly TRBD1 (6 bases). Germline values: CDR1 SGHTA, CDR2 FQGNSA. Trimming removed 2 bases at V and 3 bases at J, with 16 bases between. This CDR3 is built from 16 residues. As DNA, the CDR3 is TGTGCCAGCAGCTTACTATCGTCGGGGGCTTACACTGAAGCTTTCTTT. Amino acid sequence: CASSLLSSGAYTEAFF.

This clonotype was detected many times. This chain links TRBV11-2 with TRBJ2-5, with a weak D call TRBD1 (5 bases). The CDR3 contains 16 residues. The V end lost 1 base, the J end lost 0 bases, and 12 bases lay between the germline ends. CDR1 is SGHAT, CDR2 FQNNGV, per germline. Here the CDR3 reads CASSLVPKGYQETQYF. CDR3 in DNA: TGTGCCAGCAGCTTAGTACCTAAGGGGTACCAAGAGACCCAGTACTTC.

In regard to this clonotype: A much more abundant neighbour one base away suggests this may be a read error. This chain uses TRBV20-1 with TRBJ1-5, with D hard to call. Germline CDR1 reads DFQATT; CDR2 reads SNEGSKA (reference sequence). This CDR3 has 13 amino acids. CDR3 DNA: TGCAGTGCTAGGGAATTGAGCAATCAGCCCCGGCATTTT. It encodes CSARELSNQPRHF.

This clonotype was picked up many times. The chain uses TRBV27 and TRBJ2-7; TRBD1 agrees at 7 bases. CDR3 size: 16 residues. After removal of 6 bases from V and 5 bases from J, the junction contained 16 bases not matched to a gene. Germline V gives CDR1 MNHEY, CDR2 SMNVEV (reference sequence). This CDR3 is CASSPIAGGRQHEQYF. The CDR3 DNA follows: TGTGCCAGCAGCCCGATAGCAGGGGGTAGACAACACGAGCAGTACTTC.

The chain is built from TRBV20-1 and TRBJ2-7, with 9 bases lining up with TRBD2. Germline V CDR1 and CDR2: DFQATT, SNEGSKA (reference sequence). This CDR3 spans 14 amino acids. The ends lost 3 bases at V and 1 base at J; junction bases unmatched: 4. The CDR3 is CSARAGGASYEQYF. CDR3 in DNA: TGCAGTGCTAGGGCGGGGGGGGCTTCCTACGAGCAGTACTTC.

This chain uses TRBV20-1 with TRBJ1-4; tentative D call: TRBD1 (5 bases). Germline V lookup: CDR1 DFQATT, CDR2 SNEGSKA (reference sequence). The CDR3 covers 14 residues. V gave up 6 bases and J gave up 5 bases, with 16 bases separating them. CDR3 DNA sequence: TGCAGTGCGGGGGATAGGAGCGCAAATGAAAAACTGTTTTTT. As protein: CSAGDRSANEKLFF.